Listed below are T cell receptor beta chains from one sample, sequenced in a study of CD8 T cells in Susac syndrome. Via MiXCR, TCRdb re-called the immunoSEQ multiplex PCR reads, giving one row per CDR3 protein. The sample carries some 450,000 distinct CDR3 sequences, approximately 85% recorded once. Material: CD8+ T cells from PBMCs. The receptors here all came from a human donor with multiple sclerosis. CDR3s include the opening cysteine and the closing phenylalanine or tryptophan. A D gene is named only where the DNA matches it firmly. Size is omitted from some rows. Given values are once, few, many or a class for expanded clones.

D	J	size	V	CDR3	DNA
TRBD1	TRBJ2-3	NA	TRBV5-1	CASSTRQGDTDTQYF	TGCGCCAGCAGCACACGACAGGGCGACACAGATACGCAGTATTTT
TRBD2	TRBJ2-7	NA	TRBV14	CASSLIAGAFYEQYF	TGTGCCAGCAGCCTCATAGCGGGGGCCTTCTACGAGCAGTACTTC
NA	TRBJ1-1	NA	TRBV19	CASSIADGGNTEAFF	TGTGCCAGTAGTATAGCGGACGGGGGGAACACTGAAGCTTTCTTT
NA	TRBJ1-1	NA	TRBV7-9	CAGREWGTEAFF	TGTGCCGGAAGGGAGTGGGGCACTGAAGCTTTCTTT
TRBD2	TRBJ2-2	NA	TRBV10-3	CAISESFLAGNTGELFF	TGTGCCATCAGTGAGTCGTTTCTAGCGGGGAACACCGGGGAGCTGTTTTTT
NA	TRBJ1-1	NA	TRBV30	CAWERGEIYTEAFF	TGTGCCTGGGAGCGTGGGGAGATTTACACTGAAGCTTTCTTT
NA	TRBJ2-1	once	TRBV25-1	CASSGTLTLAESSYNEQFF	TGTGCCAGCAGTGGTACCCTTACCTTAGCGGAAAGCTCCTACAATGAGCAGTTCTTC
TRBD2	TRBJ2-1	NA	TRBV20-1	CSARTSGRTYNEQFF	TGCAGTGCTAGGACTAGCGGGAGAACCTACAATGAGCAGTTCTTC
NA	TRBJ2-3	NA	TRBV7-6	CASSPSPLPRDTQYF	TGTGCCAGCAGCCCCAGCCCCCTACCAAGGGATACGCAGTATTTT
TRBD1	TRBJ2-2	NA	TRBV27	CASSLSGQGAAGELFF	TGTGCCAGCAGTTTATCCGGACAGGGGGCCGCCGGGGAGCTGTTTTTT
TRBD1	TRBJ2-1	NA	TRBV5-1	CASSLGTGGEERFF	TGCGCCAGCAGCTTGGGTACAGGGGGCGAAGAGCGGTTCTTC
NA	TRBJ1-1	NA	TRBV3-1	CASSQGVGETEAFF	TGTGCCAGCAGCCAGGGCGTCGGAGAGACTGAAGCTTTCTTT
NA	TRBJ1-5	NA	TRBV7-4	CASSLIAGGNQPQHF	TGTGCCAGCAGCTTAATTGCGGGGGGCAATCAGCCCCAGCATTTT
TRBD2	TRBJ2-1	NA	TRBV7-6	CASSLALAGAHEQFF	TGTGCCAGCAGCTTAGCACTAGCGGGAGCCCATGAGCAGTTCTTC
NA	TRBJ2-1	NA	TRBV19	CASSTHAQGEEFYNEQFF	TGTGCCAGTAGTACCCATGCCCAGGGGGAGGAGTTCTACAATGAGCAGTTCTTC
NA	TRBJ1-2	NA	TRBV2	CASSGTVEYGYTF	TGTGCCAGCAGTGGAACAGTCGAATATGGCTACACCTTC
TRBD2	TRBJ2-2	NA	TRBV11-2	CASSPWTRETGELFF	TGTGCCAGCAGCCCGTGGACTAGAGAGACCGGGGAGCTGTTTTTT
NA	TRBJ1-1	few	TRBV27	CASSLYGGSTEAFF	TGTGCCAGCAGTTTATATGGGGGGAGCACTGAAGCTTTCTTT
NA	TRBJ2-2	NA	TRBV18	CASSRGWEINTGELFF	TGTGCCAGCTCCCGGGGCTGGGAGATCAACACCGGGGAGCTGTTTTTT
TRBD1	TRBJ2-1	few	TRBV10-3	CAISESGQDPYNEQFF	TGTGCCATCAGTGAGTCAGGACAGGACCCCTACAATGAGCAGTTCTTC
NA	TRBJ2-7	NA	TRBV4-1	CASSQGGYTGRYYEQYF	TGCGCCAGCAGCCAAGGGGGGTATACGGGACGATACTACGAGCAGTACTTC
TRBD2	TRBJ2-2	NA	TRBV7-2	CASSMGLGGPGELFF	TGTGCCAGCAGCATGGGACTAGGAGGACCCGGGGAGCTGTTTTTT
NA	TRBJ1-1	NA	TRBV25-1	CASTDGRPEAFF	TGTGCCAGCACCGATGGGAGGCCTGAAGCTTTCTTT